Only one count was recorded for the clone carrying this T cell receptor (beta chain). What it binds is unknown. With a J-beta primer mix and a sample-barcoded 5' primer, a second PCR ran about 7 to 12 cycles. Each cDNA molecule was tagged by a template-switch adaptor with 12 random nucleotides. Each of the samples gave a minimum of 3 million paired-end reads that contained CDR3. Each CDR3 protein is one row after TCRdb ran MiXCR on the 5' RACE reads. Of 590,000 or so distinct CDR3 sequences listed, approximately 30% were seen once; the top ten hold roughly 14%. The data are from a study of blood T cells in healthy people across ages. Points from the study as a whole: The lack of PBMC sorting stopped any conclusive naive versus antigen-experienced comparison.

Isolated PBMCs totaled at least 6.5 million in each sample. The TCR comes from a woman aged 80 or over in good health. Sequenced input: blood.

This CDR3 reads CASSQDWTGLAFGYNEQYF. The CDR3 DNA reads as TGTGCCAGCAGCCAAGATTGGACAGGGTTAGCGTTCGGCTACAATGAGCAGTACTTC. V gene TRBV14 combines with J gene TRBJ2-7; 8 bases align to TRBD1. This CDR3 is built from 19 residues. V dropped 0 bases and J dropped 7; count of bases not matched to a gene: 20. The germline gives CDR1 SGHDN, CDR2 FVKESK. The entire variable domain, with the rest obtained from reference TRBV14 and TRBJ2-7, is as follows: EAGVTQFPSHSVIEKGQTVTLRCDPISGHDNLYWYRRVMGKEIKFLLHFVKESKQDESGMPNNRFLAERTGGTYSTLKVQPAELEDSGVYFCASSQDWTGLAFGYNEQYFGPGTRLTVT.